These 16 T cell receptor beta chains came from one sample sequenced in a study of tumor-infiltrating lymphocytes in primary liver carcinoma. TCR beta cDNA was reverse-transcribed from roughly 0.45 ug of total RNA. The reaction used a constant-region primer and ProtoScript II reverse transcriptase. Three nested multiplex PCR rounds, a slightly modified ARM-PCR method, built the TCR beta libraries. Researchers ran the first two PCR rounds for roughly 11 cycles each with TRBV1-TRBV30 forward primers and a C-beta reverse primer. MiXCR, applied by TCRdb to the multiplex PCR reads, yields one record per CDR3 protein. The repertoire has about 110,000 distinct CDR3 sequences, 60% to 70% of them found once; the top ten carry 9.3%. The approximately 17-34 mg bulk tissue piece was not sorted before simultaneous RNA and DNA extraction. The sample consisted of liver tumor tissue from sampling region 1. Noted subset: tumor region T1, superior pole. All receptors derive from a woman aged 55-75 years with primary liver carcinoma and hepatitis B virus infection.

Regarding this clonotype: A much larger clone differs from this one at a single base, so this may be a read error. The chain has TRBV6-2 or TRBV6-3 and TRBJ1-1, with D tentatively TRBD1 (6 bases). The ends were cut back, 10 bases at V and 5 bases at J, with 23 bases in the middle. The CDR3 length is 15 residues. Germline V gene lookup returns CDR1 MNHEY and CDR2 SVGEGT. CDR3 residues: CAIRIETGSGTEAFF. The CDR3 DNA reads as TGTGCCATCAGAATCGAGACAGGTTCAGGAACTGAAGCTTTCTTT.

Concerning this clonotype: A much larger clone lies a single base off, so this may be a read error. This rearrangement joins TRBV6-6 to TRBJ2-7, with D possibly TRBD2 on 7 matching bases. From germline, CDR1 is MNHNY and CDR2 SVGAGI (reference sequence). The CDR3 has 15 residues. V lost 6 bases and J 3 bases, leaving 18 bases between the germline ends. The CDR3 region is CASSLRGRAGYEQYF. The DNA of the CDR3 is TGTGCCAGCAGCCTGAGGGGGAGGGCTGGCTACGAGCAGTACTTC.

The chain recombines TRBV4-2 with TRBJ2-2; the match to TRBD1 covers 7 bases. The CDR3 consists of 15 residues. V was clipped by 3 bases and J by 7 bases; unmatched bases: 8. The germline V gene has CDR1 LGHNA and CDR2 YNFKEQ. In DNA form, the CDR3 reads TGTGCCAGCAGCCATGACCGGCACAGGGGCGGGGAGCTGTTTTTT. Translation gives CASSHDRHRGGELFF.

Of note for this clonotype: This could be a read error, since a much larger clone is one nucleotide away. The chain combines TRBV28 with TRBJ2-7; a possible D gene is TRBD1 (5 bases). The CDR3 has 13 amino acids. Germline-derived CDR1 and CDR2 are MDHEN and SYDVKM. V was cut by 8 bases and J by 2 bases, with 13 bases left in between. CDR3 nucleotide sequence: TGTGCCAGCTGTATGACAGCTACCTACGAGCAGTACTTC. Residues: CASCMTATYEQYF.

This sequence joins TRBV11-2 and TRBJ1-6; maybe TRBD1 (5 bases). The V end lost 0 bases, the J end lost 8 bases, and 8 bases lay between the germline ends. The CDR3 has 14 residues. CDR1 and CDR2 from the germline V gene are SGHAT and FQNNGV. CDR3 protein: CASSLDQGYSPLHF. CDR3 coding DNA: TGTGCCAGCAGCTTAGATCAGGGATATTCACCCCTCCACTTT. The complete variable domain, with remaining parts taken from reference TRBV11-2 and TRBJ1-6, reads EAGVAQSPRYKIIEKRQSVAFWCNPISGHATLYWYQQILGQGPKLLIQFQNNGVVDDSQLPKDRFSAERLKGVDSTLKIQPAKLEDSAVYLCASSLDQGYSPLHFGNGTRLTVT.

On this clonotype: At one end the junction does not follow the germline gene, possibly because of a read error. V is TRBV6-6 and J is TRBJ2-3; TRBD2 matches 7 bases. This CDR3 contains 17 residues. The germline V gene encodes CDR1 MNHNY and CDR2 SVGAGI (reference sequence). The CDR3 coding sequence is TGTGCCAGCAGTCTTCAGAGACTAGCAGCCTCCACAGATACGCAGTGTTTT. It specifies CASSLQRLAASTDTQCF.

In regard to this clonotype: This could be a read error, since a much larger clone is one nucleotide away. This chain joins TRBV6-1 and TRBJ2-7; maybe TRBD1 (6 bases). The CDR3 loop spans 15 amino acids. Germline-derived CDR1 and CDR2 are MNHNS and SASEGT. The CDR3: CVSSESGTLAYEQYF. Here the CDR3 DNA reads TGTGTCAGCAGTGAATCCGGGACATTGGCCTACGAGCAGTACTTC.

This clonotype has just one count. The junction and the germline gene differ at one end; a read error may be behind it. The rearrangement joins TRBV11-3 to TRBJ2-7; perhaps TRBD1 as D (5 bases). The CDR3 covers 16 residues. Per germline, CDR1 SGHNT and CDR2 YENEEA. The CDR3 here is CACSLERGGGSYEQYF. CDR3 bases: TGTGCCTGCAGCTTAGAAAGGGGTGGCGGATCCTACGAGCAGTACTTC. The variable domain in full, completed from reference TRBV11-3 and TRBJ2-7, reads EAGVVQSPRYKIIEKKQPVAFWCNPISGHNTLYWYLQNLGQGPELLIRYENEEAVDDSQLPKDRFSAERLKGVDSTLKIQPAELGDSAVYLCACSLERGGGSYEQYFGPGTRLTVT.

This clonotype has only a few counts. A much larger clone sits a single nucleotide away, making a read error possible. This rearrangement joins TRBV12-3 or TRBV12-4 to TRBJ2-3, with D possibly matching TRBD2 (6 bases). The CDR3 is 13 residues long. The CDR3 DNA sequence: TGTGCCAGCACGTTTACTAGCACAGGTACGCAGTATTTT. This sequence encodes CASTFTSTGTQYF.

Remarks on this clonotype: One base away lies a much larger clone, so this may be a sequencing read error. The V gene is TRBV6-5, the J gene TRBJ1-2; perhaps TRBD1 as D (6 bases). Germline V gene sequence: CDR1 MNHEY, CDR2 SVGAGI. This CDR3 contains 11 residues. With 8 bases removed from V and 10 bases from J, the gap between germline ends came to 14 bases. This CDR3 is CASSNRDDYTF. The DNA for the CDR3 is TGTGCCAGCTCCAACAGGGATGACTACACCTTC.

This clonotype has ten or more counts. This may come from a read error, since a much larger clone is one base off. This chain joins TRBV11-1 and TRBJ1-1; D possibly corresponds to TRBD1 (6 bases). In germline, CDR1 is SGHAT, CDR2 FQDESV (reference sequence). CDR3 length: 14 amino acids. The CDR3 sequence is CASSLGRGTTETFF. CDR3 bases: TGTGCCAGCAGCTTAGGGAGGGGGACCACTGAAACTTTCTTT.

This clonotype was found a few times. V gene TRBV2 combines with J gene TRBJ2-7, with 10 bases matching TRBD2. The germline V gene encodes CDR1 SNHLY and CDR2 FYNNEI. The CDR3 has 14 residues. Trimming cost V 6 bases and J 2 bases; bases outside gene matches: 4. Written as DNA, the CDR3 is TGTGCCAGCAGCGGGACTAGCGCCGCCTACGAGCAGTACTTC. Encoded protein: CASSGTSAAYEQYF.

A word on this clonotype: Because it lacks the conserved phenylalanine or tryptophan at the end, this CDR3 is likely a read error. This chain links TRBV29-1 with TRBJ1-3, with 9 bases aligning to TRBD1. This CDR3 has 12 amino acids. J lost 8 bases, V lost 7 bases, and 6 bases had no gene match. CDR1 is SQVTM and CDR2 is ANQGSEA in the germline V gene. CDR3 sequence reads: CSARTGADTIYL. The CDR3, as DNA: TGCAGCGCCCGGACAGGGGCGGACACCATATATCTT.

The sample holds many counts of this clonotype. The chain recombines TRBV6-2 or TRBV6-3 with TRBJ2-1; a weak D match, TRBD2 (7 bases). Trimming shortened V by 0 bases and J by 7 bases, and 16 bases separated the two germline ends. CDR1 is MNHEY and CDR2 is SVGEGT in the germline V gene. This CDR3 is 16 amino acids long. CDR3 sequence reads: CASSYSGEGGGNEQFF. The DNA for the CDR3 is TGTGCCAGCAGTTACTCCGGGGAGGGGGGTGGAAATGAGCAGTTCTTC.

This clonotype was seen repeatedly, ten times or more. This chain joins TRBV5-1 and TRBJ1-2, with D possibly TRBD1 on 5 matching bases. The CDR3 has 14 residues. Between the trimmed V and J ends, which lost 4 bases and 4 bases, there was a span of 14 bases. Germline loops: CDR1 SGHRS, CDR2 YFSETQ. The DNA for the CDR3 is TGCGCCAGCAGCAGTGGACACGTAGTCTATGGCTACACCTTC. This gives the protein CASSSGHVVYGYTF.

With respect to this clonotype: The germline gene is not matched at one end of the junction; a read error may be the cause. The chain is built from TRBV2 and TRBJ1-1; D is perhaps TRBD1 (6 bases). Germline V gives CDR1 SNHLY, CDR2 FYNNEI. The CDR3 is 15 amino acids. The CDR3 nucleotides are TGTGACAGCAGCCGGACGACAGGCCTGAACACTGAAGCATTCTTT. Translating it yields CDSSRTTGLNTEAFF. The variable domain in full, completed from reference TRBV2 and TRBJ1-1, reads EPEVTQTPSHQVTQMGQEVILRCVPISNHLYFYWYRQILGQKVEFLVSFYNNEISEKSEIFDDQFSVERPDGSNFTLKIRSTKLEDSAMYFCDSSRTTGLNTEAFFGQGTRLTVV.